This T cell receptor (beta chain) was found in a study of T cells in Graves' hyperthyroidism and ophthalmopathy. There are a few counts of this clonotype. The CDR3 extends over 14 amino acids. After removal of 6 bases from V and 7 bases from J, the junction contained 5 bases not matched to a gene. Per germline, CDR1 MGHRA and CDR2 YSYEKL. It was RNA transcripts that yielded the amplified TCR beta CDR3 regions. The HTBI set primed first-round TCR CDR3 RT-PCR. TCRdb re-called the multiplex PCR reads with MiXCR, one entry per CDR3 protein. The table has roughly 630,000 distinct CDR3 sequences, around 16% seen once.

V and J are TRBV4-1 and TRBJ2-1, with TRBD2 matching 11 bases. Sequenced input: blood. The sequence was obtained from a woman aged 25 to 39 with Graves' hyperthyroidism. CDR3 region: CASRETSGINEQFF. For the CDR3, the DNA is TGCGCCAGCAGAGAGACTAGCGGGATTAATGAGCAGTTCTTC.